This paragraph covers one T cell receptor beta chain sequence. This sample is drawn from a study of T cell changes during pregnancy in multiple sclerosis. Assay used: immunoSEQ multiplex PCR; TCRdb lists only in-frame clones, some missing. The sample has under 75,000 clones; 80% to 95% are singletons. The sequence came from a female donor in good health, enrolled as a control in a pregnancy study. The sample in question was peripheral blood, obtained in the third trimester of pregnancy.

CDR3 loop: CASSQRDGSYEQYF. CDR3 in DNA: TGTGCCAGCAGCCAGCGGGACGGATCCTACGAGCAGTACTTC. The chain has TRBV7-9 and TRBJ2-7; TRBD2 agrees at 7 bases. J gave up 1 base and V 5 bases, and 5 bases lay outside the gene matches. The CDR3 extends over 14 amino acids. Germline CDR1 is SEHNR and CDR2 is FQNEAQ (reference sequence).